This is a list of T cell receptor beta chains from one sample in a study of blood T cell repertoires in COVID-19. Using immunoSEQ multiplex PCR, the repertoire was profiled, and TCRdb retains in-frame clones only, with some absent. The sample yields fewer than 350,000 clones, about four fifths seen once. The sample was peripheral blood. The receptors shown here come from a woman aged 55-70 years with active or convalescent COVID-19. CDR3s include the opening cysteine and the closing phenylalanine or tryptophan. D genes are given only for firm matches. Size is omitted from some rows. Given values are once, few, many or a class for expanded clones.

TRBJ2-3	TRBD2	.	TRBV7-9	CASSSWTSGGRSTDTQYF	TGTGCCAGCAGCTCATGGACTAGCGGGGGGCGGAGCACAGATACGCAGTATTTT
TRBJ1-2	TRBD1	.	TRBV6-6	CASSPTGGGLYGYTF	TGTGCCAGCAGCCCGACAGGGGGCGGGCTCTATGGCTACACCTTC
TRBJ2-5	TRBD2	once	TRBV3-1/TRBV3-2	CASSPSGGAETQYF	TGTGCCAGCAGCCCTAGCGGGGGGGCAGAGACCCAGTACTTC
TRBJ1-3	.	.	TRBV6-5	CASSPGLLTGNTIYF	TGTGCCAGCAGTCCCGGACTCTTAACGGGAAACACCATATATTTT
TRBJ1-1	.	.	TRBV11-2	CASSLAPGNTEAFF	TGTGCCAGCAGCTTAGCCCCGGGGAACACTGAAGCTTTCTTT
TRBJ2-7	TRBD1	.	TRBV29-1	CSVEGQGAFSYEQYF	TGCAGCGTTGAAGGACAGGGGGCCTTCTCCTACGAGCAGTACTTC
TRBJ1-2	.	.	TRBV2	CASRADRTPKYTF	TGTGCCAGCAGGGCCGACAGGACTCCCAAATACACCTTC
TRBJ2-5	TRBD2	few	TRBV3-1/TRBV3-2	CASSQGLAGAQETQYF	TGTGCCAGCAGCCAAGGGCTAGCGGGGGCACAAGAGACCCAGTACTTC
TRBJ2-7	.	.	TRBV6-2/TRBV6-3	CASSYPSSYEQYF	TGTGCCAGCAGTTATCCGAGCTCCTACGAGCAGTACTTC
TRBJ1-5	.	many	TRBV7-8	CASSLQTGYSNQPQHF	TGTGCCAGCAGCTTACAAACGGGTTATAGCAATCAGCCCCAGCATTTT
TRBJ1-5	.	.	TRBV18	CASSPGATHQPQHF	TGTGCCAGCTCACCAGGGGCTACACATCAGCCCCAGCATTTT
TRBJ2-3	.	.	TRBV5-1	CASRRLSVGAGTDTQYF	TGCGCCAGCCGACGACTCTCAGTGGGGGCTGGCACAGATACGCAGTATTTT
TRBJ1-1	.	.	TRBV4-1	CASSQVLTDNTEAFF	TGCGCCAGCAGCCAAGTCCTGACAGACAACACTGAAGCTTTCTTT
TRBJ2-1	.	.	TRBV24-1	CATSDSRQGPEQFF	TGTGCCACCAGTGATTCACGGCAGGGTCCTGAGCAGTTCTTC
TRBJ2-6	TRBD1	once	TRBV18	CASSQTGPGANVLTF	TGTGCCAGCTCACAGACAGGGCCTGGGGCCAACGTCCTGACTTTC
TRBJ2-1	TRBD1	.	TRBV6-6	CASSSRTGAYNEQFF	TGTGCCAGCAGTTCGCGGACAGGGGCTTACAATGAGCAGTTCTTC
TRBJ1-5	.	.	TRBV10-2	CASRSGSGQPQHF	TGCGCCAGCAGGTCAGGTTCGGGGCAGCCCCAGCATTTT
TRBJ2-1	TRBD1	.	TRBV7-9	CASSSPATGEQFF	TGTGCCAGCAGCTCCCCCGCGACAGGGGAGCAGTTCTTC
TRBJ1-1	TRBD1	.	TRBV11-2	CASRATGILTEAFF	TGTGCCAGCAGGGCGACAGGGATTTTGACTGAAGCTTTCTTT
TRBJ1-2	TRBD1	.	TRBV6-5	CASSPGQGLIYGYTF	TGTGCCAGCAGTCCCGGACAGGGCCTTATCTATGGCTACACCTTC
TRBJ2-7	.	.	TRBV6-5	CASSFQDSFYEQYF	TGTGCCAGCAGTTTCCAAGACAGTTTCTACGAGCAGTACTTC
TRBJ2-3	.	once	TRBV14	CASSHEGGHHTDTQYF	TGTGCCAGCAGCCACGAGGGGGGGCACCACACAGATACGCAGTATTTT
TRBJ1-2	TRBD1	.	TRBV7-2	CASSQDRAIYGYTF	TGTGCCAGCAGCCAGGACAGGGCAATCTATGGCTACACCTTC
TRBJ2-3	.	.	TRBV7-2	CASTQSMGTDTQYF	TGTGCCAGCACCCAGTCGATGGGCACAGATACGCAGTATTTT
TRBJ2-1	.	.	TRBV7-8	CASSFDRQNSYNEQFF	TGTGCCAGCAGCTTCGACAGGCAAAACTCCTACAATGAGCAGTTCTTC
TRBJ1-5	.	.	TRBV15	CATSRDLSNQPQHF	TGTGCCACCAGCAGAGATTTAAGCAATCAGCCCCAGCATTTT
TRBJ1-5	.	.	TRBV27	CASKGLGNQPQHF	TGTGCCAGCAAGGGACTAGGCAATCAGCCCCAGCATTTT
TRBJ1-1	.	.	TRBV19	CASSAGGGTEAFF	TGTGCCAGTAGTGCGGGGGGCGGCACTGAAGCTTTCTTT
TRBJ1-4	.	.	TRBV19	CASSIPSIGANEKLFF	TGTGCCAGTAGTATCCCCTCCATCGGAGCTAATGAAAAACTGTTTTTT
TRBJ2-1	TRBD2	.	TRBV5-1	CASSLAFGSGSSGGRDNEQFF	TGCGCCAGCAGCTTGGCCTTTGGATCTGGCTCTAGCGGGGGGCGGGACAATGAGCAGTTCTTC